Following are 19 T cell receptor beta chains from one sample sequenced in a study of human T cells and chemical hapten exposure. Time point meaning: pre-sensitization, week 0. The treatment was: therapeutic diphenylcyclopropenone sensitization with weekly scalp DPC. A single record per CDR3 protein comes from TCRdb applying MiXCR to the RACE reads. This sample carries 60,000 to 70,000 distinct CDR3 sequences, roughly 11% of them seen once, and the ten largest clones take over 4%. The sequencing used whole blood, collected in connection with sensitization to the hapten diphenylcyclopropenone (DPC). The receptors come from a woman between 50 and 59 years old with alopecia areata. Some clones in this sample may be carry-over from other donors' samples.

This clonotype was picked up a small number of times. This sequence joins TRBV5-1 and TRBJ2-5; D possibly corresponds to TRBD2 (5 bases). CDR1 is SGHRS, CDR2 YFSETQ, per germline. Trimming took 0 bases from V and 5 from J, leaving 11 bases between them. The CDR3 runs 14 residues. The CDR3 protein is CASSLVVGGETQYF. The CDR3 nucleotides read TGCGCCAGCAGCTTGGTTGTCGGCGGGGAGACCCAGTACTTC.

The sample holds many counts of this clonotype. The chain joins TRBV7-2 to TRBJ1-1, with a weak D call TRBD1 (6 bases). Trimming shortened V by 5 bases and J by 1 base, and 8 bases separated the two germline ends. The CDR3 spans 13 residues. CDR1 is SGHTA, CDR2 FQGNSA, per germline. Written as DNA, the CDR3 is TGTGCCAGCAGCACAGGGCCGAACACTGAAGCTTTCTTT. Residues: CASSTGPNTEAFF.

This clonotype was recorded a few times. This rearrangement joins TRBV29-1 to TRBJ2-3; tentative D call: TRBD2 (8 bases). Germline CDR1 and CDR2: SQVTM and ANQGSEA. Trimming removed 6 bases from V and 1 base from J, with 23 bases in between. The CDR3 totals 17 residues. The CDR3 is CSVYRGGRDSRTDTQYF. The CDR3 region has the DNA TGCAGCGTCTACCGCGGGGGGAGGGACAGTCGCACAGATACGCAGTATTTT.

The rearrangement uses TRBV5-1 and TRBJ2-3; TRBD2 is a possible D gene (6 bases). CDR3 length equals 16 residues. V was cut by 4 bases and J by 0 bases, with 15 bases left in between. The germline V gene has CDR1 SGHRS and CDR2 YFSETQ. CDR3 sequence: CASSPDIGGSTDTQYF. In nucleotides, the CDR3 is TGCGCCAGCAGCCCGGACATAGGAGGGAGCACAGATACGCAGTATTTT.

This clonotype was detected ten times or more. The rearrangement joins TRBV2 to TRBJ2-5; 7 nucleotides align to TRBD1. The V and J ends lost 6 bases and 1 base, in that order; junction bases with no gene match: 2. The CDR3 consists of 13 residues. Germline CDR1 reads SNHLY; CDR2 reads FYNNEI. The CDR3 is CASRRDSQETQYF. CDR3 nucleotide sequence: TGTGCCAGCAGAAGGGACAGCCAAGAGACCCAGTACTTC. Based on the CDR3 plus reference TRBV2 and TRBJ2-5, the full variable domain is EPEVTQTPSHQVTQMGQEVILRCVPISNHLYFYWYRQILGQKVEFLVSFYNNEISEKSEIFDDQFSVERPDGSNFTLKIRSTKLEDSAMYFCASRRDSQETQYFGPGTRLLVL.

This clonotype was seen just once. With a much larger clone just one base away, this may be a read error. V gene TRBV27 combines with J gene TRBJ1-2; maybe TRBD1 (6 bases). The germline V and J ends were trimmed by 2 bases and 3 bases, with 16 bases remaining between them. CDR1 MNHEY and CDR2 SMNVEV come from the germline V gene (reference sequence). This CDR3 region has 16 residues. CDR3 sequence: CASSLTPGQHYYGYTF. For the CDR3, the DNA is TGTGCCAGCAGTTTAACCCCAGGACAGCACTACTATGGCTACACCTTC.

This chain connects TRBV3-1 to TRBJ1-1; possibly TRBD1 for D (5 bases). Germline CDR1 reads LGHDT; CDR2 reads YNNKEL (reference sequence). The V end lost 2 bases, the J end lost 9 bases, and 7 bases lay between the germline ends. The CDR3 covers 11 residues. CDR3 loop: CASSQTGQAFF. The CDR3 nucleotides are TGTGCCAGCAGCCAAACAGGACAAGCTTTCTTT. Filled out from reference TRBV3-1 and TRBJ1-1, the complete variable domain reads DTAVSQTPKYLVTQMGNDKSIKCEQNLGHDTMYWYKQDSKKFLKIMFSYNNKELIINETVPNRFSPKSPDKAHLNLHINSLELGDSAVYFCASSQTGQAFFGQGTRLTVV.

Many counts were recorded for this clonotype. The J gene is TRBJ1-2, the V gene TRBV18; TRBD1 matches 7 bases. After removal of 3 bases from V and 5 bases from J, the junction contained 3 bases not matched to a gene. The CDR3 is 13 residues long. In germline, CDR1 is KGHSH, CDR2 LQKENI. The CDR3 DNA sequence: TGTGCCAGCTCACCCCGACAGGGTTATGGCTACACCTTC. It is translated as CASSPRQGYGYTF.

The table lists this clonotype with many counts. The J gene is TRBJ1-1, the V gene TRBV29-1, with TRBD1 identical over 7 bases. Trimming removed 6 bases from V and 1 base from J; junction bases left unmatched: 8. Germline V gene sequence: CDR1 SQVTM, CDR2 ANQGSEA. The CDR3 covers 14 residues. This CDR3 reads CSVTRTGENTEAFF. The CDR3, as DNA: TGCAGCGTCACCCGGACAGGAGAGAACACTGAAGCTTTCTTT. Full variable domain (outside the CDR3, taken from reference TRBV29-1 and TRBJ1-1): SAVISQKPSRDICQRGTSLTIQCQVDSQVTMMFWYRQQPGQSLTLIATANQGSEATYESGFVIDKFPISRPNLTFSTLTVSNMSPEDSSIYLCSVTRTGENTEAFFGQGTRLTVV.

This clonotype has a count of ten or more. The rearrangement links TRBV6-6 to TRBJ1-3; the D gene is possibly TRBD1 (6 bases). Looked up from germline, CDR1 is MNHNY and CDR2 is SVGAGI (reference sequence). The germline V and J ends were trimmed by 7 bases and 8 bases, with 24 bases remaining between them. This CDR3 is 16 amino acids long. This CDR3 reads CASTTGQFSFGDTIYF. CDR3 sequence (DNA): TGTGCCAGCACCACAGGACAGTTTAGCTTCGGGGACACCATATATTTT.

This clonotype was detected many times. The chain employs TRBV12-3 or TRBV12-4 and TRBJ2-3; D may match TRBD1 or TRBD2 (5 bases each). The CDR3 sequence is 14 residues long. Between the trimmed V and J ends, which lost 2 bases and 7 bases, there was a span of 13 bases. DNA of the CDR3: TGTGCCAGCAGTTTAAAAGGGGAGCGGAATACGCAGTATTTT. This encodes CASSLKGERNTQYF.

This clonotype has at least ten counts. Written as DNA, the CDR3 is TGTGCCAGTATCCTAAGCGGGGGGTTTCAAGAGACCCAGTACTTC. Amino acids: CASILSGGFQETQYF. This chain links TRBV19 with TRBJ2-5; 9 bases are a match to TRBD2. Germline CDR1 LNHDA, CDR2 SQIVND (reference sequence). Trimming at V came to 7 bases and at J to 2 bases, leaving 8 bases not matched to a gene. CDR3 length: 15 residues.

The chain has TRBV18 and TRBJ2-7; 7 positions match TRBD2. This CDR3 comprises 13 residues. With 2 bases clipped from V and 7 bases from J, the junction kept 5 bases outside the gene matches. Germline lookup yields CDR1 KGHSH and CDR2 LQKENI. The CDR3 nucleotides read TGTGCCAGCTCACCAAACCGGGGGGAGGAGCAGTACTTC. Translation gives CASSPNRGEEQYF.

This clonotype was seen a handful of times. J is TRBJ2-1 and V is TRBV15, with TRBD2 matching over 10 bases. With V trimmed by 2 bases and J by 0 bases, 4 bases remained unmatched. Germline CDR1 LNHNV, CDR2 YYDKDF (reference sequence). The CDR3 has 17 amino acids. The CDR3 loop reads CATSRLAGASSYNEQFF. CDR3 bases: TGTGCCACCAGCAGACTAGCGGGAGCCAGCTCCTACAATGAGCAGTTCTTC.

This clonotype was counted ten times or more. The V gene is TRBV28, the J gene TRBJ1-6; no reliable D call. The CDR3 covers 16 residues. Germline-derived CDR1 and CDR2 are MDHEN and SYDVKM. Trimming shortened V by 7 bases and J by 0 bases, and 13 bases separated the two germline ends. CDR3 in amino acids: CASKIKASSYNSPLHF. As DNA, the CDR3 is TGTGCCAGCAAAATTAAAGCGAGCTCCTATAATTCACCCCTCCACTTT.

This clonotype occurred a few times. The V call is TRBV27, the J call TRBJ2-1, with 11 nucleotides matching TRBD2. Looked up from germline, CDR1 is MNHEY and CDR2 is SMNVEV (reference sequence). V trimming: 4 bases; J trimming: 9 bases; junction bases outside the gene matches: 14. CDR3 length: 17 amino acids. In DNA, the CDR3 is TGTGCCAGCAGTTCCTACGTAGCGGGAGGGCCCCCTGGTGAGCAGTTCTTC. Its protein is CASSSYVAGGPPGEQFF.

This clonotype came up a few times. The chain carries TRBV20-1 and TRBJ1-1, with unresolved D. The CDR3 covers 11 residues. Germline CDR1 DFQATT, CDR2 SNEGSKA (reference sequence). Trimming left V 5 bases short and J 0 bases short, with 4 bases between. CDR3 DNA sequence: TGCAGTGCTCAGCTGAACACTGAAGCTTTCTTT. Residues: CSAQLNTEAFF.

This clonotype was observed many times. The chain carries TRBV29-1 and TRBJ1-1; 7 positions match TRBD1. Per germline, CDR1 SQVTM and CDR2 ANQGSEA. V dropped 5 bases and J dropped 0; count of bases not matched to a gene: 15. The CDR3 covers 17 residues. This CDR3 is CSVSCPTGTVMNTEAFF. The CDR3 DNA sequence: TGCAGCGTTTCCTGCCCTACCGGGACAGTCATGAACACTGAAGCTTTCTTT.

This clonotype appeared many times. V gene TRBV29-1 combines with J gene TRBJ1-4; the D is unclear. V lost 7 bases and J lost 0, with 6 bases in between. Germline CDR1 and CDR2: SQVTM and ANQGSEA. This CDR3 region has 12 residues. CDR3 in amino acids: CSARATNEKLFF. For the CDR3, the DNA is TGCAGCGCCAGAGCAACTAATGAAAAACTGTTTTTT.